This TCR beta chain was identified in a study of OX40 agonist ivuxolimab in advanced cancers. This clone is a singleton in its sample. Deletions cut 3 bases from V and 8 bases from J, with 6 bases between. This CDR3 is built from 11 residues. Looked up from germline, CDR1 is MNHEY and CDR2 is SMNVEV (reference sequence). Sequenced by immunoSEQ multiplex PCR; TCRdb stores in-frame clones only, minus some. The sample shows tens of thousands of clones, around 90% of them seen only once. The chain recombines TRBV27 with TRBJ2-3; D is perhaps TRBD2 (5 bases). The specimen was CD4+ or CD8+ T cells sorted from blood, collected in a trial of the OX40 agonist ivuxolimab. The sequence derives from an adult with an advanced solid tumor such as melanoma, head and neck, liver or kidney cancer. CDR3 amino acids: CASSFRGTQYF. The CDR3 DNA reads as TGTGCCAGCAGTTTTCGGGGTACGCAGTATTTT.